These 21 T cell receptor beta chains share one sample of origin, sequenced in a study of T cell changes during pregnancy in multiple sclerosis. Method: immunoSEQ multiplex PCR; TCRdb's copy keeps in-frame clones and lacks some. The data show 65,000 to 90,000 clones, with 80% to 95% seen just once and 0.29% held by the top ten. The sequenced sample was CD4+ T cells from peripheral blood mononuclear cells, obtained after pregnancy. Every receptor here comes from a female donor with multiple sclerosis, enrolled in a pregnancy study.

This sequence joins TRBV10-3 and TRBJ1-1; 8 bases map to TRBD1. Looked up from germline, CDR1 is ENHRY and CDR2 is SYGVKD. The length of the CDR3 is 13 residues. Trimming took 2 bases from V and 4 from J; bases not matched to a gene: 0. CDR3 residues: CAISEGQGTEAFF. The CDR3 DNA sequence: TGTGCCATCAGTGAGGGACAGGGCACTGAAGCTTTCTTT.

This chain connects TRBV5-1 to TRBJ1-5, with D perhaps TRBD1 (6 bases). This CDR3 contains 13 residues. V lost 0 bases, J lost 5 bases, and 6 bases lay in between. The germline CDR1 and CDR2 sequences are SGHRS and YFSETQ. The CDR3 region is CASSLAGDQPQHF. CDR3 in DNA: TGCGCCAGCAGCTTGGCAGGGGATCAGCCCCAGCATTTT.

The chain recombines TRBV5-1 with TRBJ2-3; 8 nucleotides align to TRBD2. Trimming cost V 6 bases and J 3 bases; bases outside gene matches: 9. Per the germline V gene, CDR1 is SGHRS and CDR2 is YFSETQ. The CDR3 has 15 residues. The CDR3 here is CASTRGASGTDTQYF. CDR3 nucleotides: TGCGCCAGCACACGAGGGGCTAGCGGGACAGATACGCAGTATTTT.

This rearrangement joins TRBV27 to TRBJ1-1; maybe TRBD1 (6 bases). Germline CDR1 and CDR2: MNHEY and SMNVEV (reference sequence). V was trimmed by 5 bases and J by 4 bases, leaving 17 bases between them. This CDR3 is 15 amino acids long. The CDR3 region has the DNA TGTGCCAGCAGTCCGAGGACAGTTGGGGGCACTGAAGCTTTCTTT. It is translated as CASSPRTVGGTEAFF.

The chain employs TRBV6-1 and TRBJ2-7; 12 bases line up with TRBD2. This CDR3 region has 18 residues. Germline V gene sequence: CDR1 MNHNS, CDR2 SASEGT. V lost 0 bases to trimming and J lost 7 bases; unmatched junction nucleotides: 13. The CDR3 spells CASSEALRPSGRAGEQYF. In nucleotides, the CDR3 is TGTGCCAGCAGTGAAGCGCTTCGTCCTAGCGGGAGGGCCGGGGAGCAGTACTTC.

This clone appeared a single time. The V call is TRBV5-1, the J call TRBJ2-3; possible D gene TRBD1, 6 bases. The CDR3 sequence is 15 residues long. Looked up from germline, CDR1 is SGHRS and CDR2 is YFSETQ. Trimming stripped 0 bases from V and 2 bases from J, with 10 bases between. The CDR3 spells CASSLVDRNTDTQYF. DNA for the CDR3: TGCGCCAGCAGCTTGGTGGACAGAAACACAGATACGCAGTATTTT. Full variable domain (outside the CDR3, taken from reference TRBV5-1 and TRBJ2-3): KAGVTQTPRYLIKTRGQQVTLSCSPISGHRSVSWYQQTPGQGLQFLFEYFSETQRNKGNFPGRFSGRQFSNSRSEMNVSTLELGDSALYLCASSLVDRNTDTQYFGPGTRLTVL.

The chain links TRBV7-2 to TRBJ1-5; D is possibly TRBD1 (5 bases). Germline CDR1 SGHTA, CDR2 FQGNSA. This CDR3 contains 16 residues. V lost 4 bases and J 1 base, leaving 14 bases between the germline ends. CDR3 residues: CASSSDRGMSNQPQHF. The CDR3 nucleotides read TGTGCCAGCAGCTCGGATCGGGGGATGAGCAATCAGCCCCAGCATTTT.

The genes are TRBV6-1 and TRBJ1-5; no definite D call. The CDR3 is 15 amino acids. The germline CDR1 and CDR2 sequences are MNHNS and SASEGT. V lost 4 bases and J lost 0, with 10 bases in between. The CDR3 coding sequence is TGTGCCAGCAGTGCCGAGGTTTATAGCAATCAGCCCCAGCATTTT. Its translation is CASSAEVYSNQPQHF.

This chain connects TRBV14 to TRBJ2-7; 8 positions agree with TRBD1. J was trimmed by 6 bases and V by 4 bases; bases with no gene match: 8. This CDR3 has 14 amino acids. CDR1 is SGHDN, CDR2 FVKESK, per germline. In DNA, the CDR3 is TGTGCCAGCAGCCGAATTACGACAGGGGTCGAGCAGTACTTC. The encoded protein is CASSRITTGVEQYF.

The chain employs TRBV30 and TRBJ1-6, with TRBD1 as a possible D gene (6 bases). The CDR3 sequence is 12 residues long. V was trimmed by 3 bases and J by 10 bases, leaving 10 bases between them. Germline V gene lookup returns CDR1 GTSNPN and CDR2 SVGIG (reference sequence). The CDR3 here is CAWRTGESPLHF. DNA of the CDR3: TGTGCCTGGAGGACAGGAGAATCACCCCTCCACTTT.

Concerning this clone: At one of its ends the junction is not consistent with the germline gene, which may arise from a read error. The rearrangement uses TRBV5-1 and TRBJ2-7; TRBD1 matches at 10 bases. The CDR3 sequence is 13 residues long. Germline V gene data show CDR1 as SGHRS and CDR2 as YFSETQ. The CDR3 region is CASSQPGQGVSDF. The DNA of the CDR3 is TGCGCCAGCAGCCAGCCTGGACAGGGGGTATCGGACTTC.

The chain links TRBV10-3 to TRBJ2-2; 7 bases are shared with TRBD2. V shed 6 bases, J shed 6 bases, and the junction held 7 bases outside the gene matches. The CDR3 is made up of 14 amino acids. CDR1 and CDR2 (germline): ENHRY, SYGVKD. The CDR3 protein is CAIRAGAVPGELFF. In nucleotides, the CDR3 is TGTGCCATCAGGGCGGGAGCAGTCCCCGGGGAGCTGTTTTTT.

The chain is built from TRBV28 and TRBJ2-7; a possible D gene is TRBD1 (5 bases). Trimming removed 3 bases at V and 6 bases at J, with 9 bases between. Germline CDR1 and CDR2: MDHEN and SYDVKM. This CDR3 has 12 amino acids. CDR3 coding DNA: TGTGCCAGCAGTTTGGTAGGGGTCGAGCAGTACTTC. Protein product: CASSLVGVEQYF.

This clone appeared a few times. The V gene is TRBV5-4, the J gene TRBJ1-1; maybe TRBD1 (5 bases). This CDR3 is 14 amino acids long. V gave up 6 bases and J gave up 5 bases, with 17 bases separating them. The germline V gene has CDR1 SGHNT and CDR2 YYREEE (reference sequence). CDR3 in DNA: TGTGCCAGCACCGGGGGGGGGTGGGGTACTGAAGCTTTCTTT. It is translated as CASTGGGWGTEAFF.

V gene TRBV21-1 combines with J gene TRBJ1-5. TRBV21-1 has pseudogene status. The CDR3 is made up of 14 amino acids. CDR3 DNA sequence: TGTGCCAGCAGCAAAGCTAAAAGCAATCAGCCCCAGCATTTT. Translated: CASSKAKSNQPQHF.

This chain links TRBV19 with TRBJ1-2; weak D call: TRBD1 (5 bases). CDR1 and CDR2 (germline): LNHDA, SQIVND (reference sequence). Trimming removed 8 bases from V and 2 bases from J, with 18 bases in between. The CDR3 spans 15 residues. The CDR3 DNA reads TGTGCCAGTGGAGCACCCGGGGGAGGGAACTATGGCTACACCTTC. Its translation: CASGAPGGGNYGYTF.

The rearrangement joins TRBV19 to TRBJ2-7; perhaps TRBD1 as D (5 bases). Germline CDR1 LNHDA, CDR2 SQIVND (reference sequence). The CDR3 is made up of 12 amino acids. The V end was cut by 4 bases, the J end by 7 bases, with 11 bases between. The CDR3 DNA is TGTGCCAGTAGTACGAGGAACAGGGAGCAGTACTTC. Its translation: CASSTRNREQYF.

This chain uses TRBV6-1 with TRBJ1-1; D may be TRBD1 (5 bases). The germline V gene has CDR1 MNHNS and CDR2 SASEGT. The CDR3 is made up of 14 amino acids. Trimming took 4 bases from V and 7 from J, leaving 16 bases between them. Written as DNA, the CDR3 is TGTGCCAGCAGTGCTCCGGCAGGGAGGGTTGAAGCTTTCTTT. This encodes CASSAPAGRVEAFF.

The chain links TRBV7-3 to TRBJ2-1; D remains ambiguous. CDR3 length: 12 residues. Per germline, CDR1 SGHTA and CDR2 FQGTGA. V lost 5 bases, J lost 6 bases, and 8 bases lay in between. CDR3 DNA sequence: TGTGCCAGCAGCCCCGTTTCCAATGAGCAGTTCTTC. It encodes CASSPVSNEQFF. Full variable domain (rest looked up from reference TRBV7-3 and TRBJ2-1): GAGVSQTPSNKVTEKGKYVELRCDPISGHTALYWYRQSLGQGPEFLIYFQGTGAADDSGLPNDRFFAVRPEGSVSTLKIQRTERGDSAVYLCASSPVSNEQFFGPGTRLTVL.

The chain recombines TRBV2 with TRBJ1-3; possibly TRBD1 for D (6 bases). Germline V gene lookup returns CDR1 SNHLY and CDR2 FYNNEI. This CDR3 has 16 amino acids. V was pared by 4 bases and J by 1 base, with 14 bases between. CDR3 protein: CASSVGRGSSGNTIYF. CDR3 DNA: TGTGCCAGCAGTGTGGGCAGGGGTAGTTCTGGAAACACCATATATTTT.

J is TRBJ2-4 and V is TRBV21-1; the table calls TRBD2, which could not be checked here. TRBV21-1 is assigned pseudogene status. The CDR3 has 19 amino acids. CDR3 protein: CASSPRDLERLELKNIQYF. The DNA of the CDR3 is TGTGCCAGCAGCCCGAGAGATTTGGAGCGTCTTGAGCTTAAAAACATTCAGTACTTC.